This T cell receptor (beta chain) was found in a study of OX40 agonist ivuxolimab in advanced cancers. The repertoire was sequenced with immunoSEQ multiplex PCR; TCRdb's copy has only in-frame clones and lacks some. This table has 65,000 to 80,000 clones, over 80% appearing once. The specimen comprised CD4+ or CD8+ T cells sorted from blood, sampled in a trial of the OX40 agonist ivuxolimab. The receptor's source is an adult with an advanced solid tumor such as melanoma, head and neck, liver or kidney cancer.

This CDR3 is CASSLIWQGFEKLFF. CDR3 sequence (DNA): TGTGCCAGCAGTTTGATATGGCAGGGATTCGAAAAACTGTTTTTT. This chain uses TRBV27 with TRBJ1-4; D is perhaps TRBD1 (5 bases). The CDR3 runs to 15 residues. V lost 3 bases and J 8 bases, leaving 16 bases between the germline ends. CDR1 is MNHEY, CDR2 SMNVEV, per germline (reference sequence).